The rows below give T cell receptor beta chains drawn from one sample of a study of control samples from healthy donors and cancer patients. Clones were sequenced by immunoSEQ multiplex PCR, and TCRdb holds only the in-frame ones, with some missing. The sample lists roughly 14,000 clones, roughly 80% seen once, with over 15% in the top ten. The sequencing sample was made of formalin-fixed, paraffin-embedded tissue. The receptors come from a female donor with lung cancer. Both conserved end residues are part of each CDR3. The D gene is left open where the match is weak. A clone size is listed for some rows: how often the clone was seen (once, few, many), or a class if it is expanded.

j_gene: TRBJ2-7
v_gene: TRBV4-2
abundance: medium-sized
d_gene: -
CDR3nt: TGTGCCAGCAGCCAAGCCCAGAACCAGTACTTC
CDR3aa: CASSQAQNQYF

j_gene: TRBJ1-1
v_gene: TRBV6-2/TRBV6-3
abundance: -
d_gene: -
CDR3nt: TGTGCCAGCAGTACAACTATCATTGGCGGGGCTTTCTTT
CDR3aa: CASSTTIIGGAFF

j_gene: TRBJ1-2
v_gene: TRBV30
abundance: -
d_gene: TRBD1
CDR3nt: TGTGCCTGGAGTAGCCAGGGGGCTTATGGCTACACCTTC
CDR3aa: CAWSSQGAYGYTF

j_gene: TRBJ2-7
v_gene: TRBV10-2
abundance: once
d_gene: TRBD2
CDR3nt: TGCGCCACCGTCCTAGCGGCCGGCGAGCAGTACTTC
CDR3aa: CATVLAAGEQYF

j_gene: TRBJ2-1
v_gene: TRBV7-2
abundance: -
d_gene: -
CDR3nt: TGTGCCAGCAGTCCGGGGATGGGCAGGGAGCAGTTCTTC
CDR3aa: CASSPGMGREQFF

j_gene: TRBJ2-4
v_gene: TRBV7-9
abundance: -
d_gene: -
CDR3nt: TGTGCCAGCAGCTCCCCCTGGGCCAAAAACATTCAGTACTTC
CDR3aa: CASSSPWAKNIQYF

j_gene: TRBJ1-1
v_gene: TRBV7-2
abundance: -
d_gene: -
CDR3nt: TGTGCCAGCAGCCTGGCTAGGGGCGTGAACACTGAAGCTTTCTTT
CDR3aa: CASSLARGVNTEAFF

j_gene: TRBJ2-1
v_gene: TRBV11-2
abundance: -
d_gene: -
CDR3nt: TGTGCCAGCAGCTTAATGGGGCCCTACAATGAGCAGTTCTTC
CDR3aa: CASSLMGPYNEQFF

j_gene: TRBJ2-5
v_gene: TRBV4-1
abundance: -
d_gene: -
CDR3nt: TGCGCCAGCAGCCACCCGAACCTAATACAGGTCCGGGAGACCCAGTACTTC
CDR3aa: CASSHPNLIQVRETQYF

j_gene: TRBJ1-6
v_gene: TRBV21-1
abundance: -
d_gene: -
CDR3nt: TGTGCCAGCAGAGGTCCGTTAGCTACACATACATCTAATTCACCCCTCCACTTT
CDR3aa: CASRGPLATHTSNSPLHF

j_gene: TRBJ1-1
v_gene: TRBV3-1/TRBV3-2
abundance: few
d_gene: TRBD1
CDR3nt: TGTGCCAGCAGCCAAGCCCTGACAGGGGTGGGCACTGAAGCTTTCTTT
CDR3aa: CASSQALTGVGTEAFF

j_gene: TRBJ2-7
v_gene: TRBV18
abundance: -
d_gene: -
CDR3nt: TGTGCCAGCTCAGACACCTACGAGCAGTACTTC
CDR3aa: CASSDTYEQYF

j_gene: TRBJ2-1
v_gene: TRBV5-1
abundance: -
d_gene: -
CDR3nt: TGCGCCAGCAGCTTTTCAAGAGGCGACAATGAGCAGTTCTTC
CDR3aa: CASSFSRGDNEQFF

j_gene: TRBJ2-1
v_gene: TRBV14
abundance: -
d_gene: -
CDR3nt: TGTGCCAGCAGCCGCTACAATGAGCAGTTCTTC
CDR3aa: CASSRYNEQFF

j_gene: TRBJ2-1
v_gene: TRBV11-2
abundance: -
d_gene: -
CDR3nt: TGTGCCAGTTCCCCTAGGGTAAGGTCCTACAATGAGCAGTTCTTC
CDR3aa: CASSPRVRSYNEQFF

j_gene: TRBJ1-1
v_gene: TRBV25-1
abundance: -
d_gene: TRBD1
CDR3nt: TGTGCCAGCAGTGCGCGACAGGGGGTTGCTGAAGCTTTCTTT
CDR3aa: CASSARQGVAEAFF

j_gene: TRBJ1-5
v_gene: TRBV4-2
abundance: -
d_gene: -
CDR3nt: TGTGCCAGCAGCCAAGTTGTAGACAATCAGCCCCAGCATTTT
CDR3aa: CASSQVVDNQPQHF

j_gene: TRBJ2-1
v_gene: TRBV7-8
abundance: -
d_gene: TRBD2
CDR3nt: TGTGCCAGCAGCTCCGGGACTAGCGGCAGTGAGCAGTTCTTC
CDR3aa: CASSSGTSGSEQFF

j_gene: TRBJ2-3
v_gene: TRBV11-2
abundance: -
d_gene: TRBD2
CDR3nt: TGTGCCAGCAGCTTTACTAGCGGGGGCACAGATACGCAGTATTTT
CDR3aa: CASSFTSGGTDTQYF

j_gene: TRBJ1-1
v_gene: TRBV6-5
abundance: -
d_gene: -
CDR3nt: TGTGCCAGCAGTTACTCAGGTGCAGGGAGAAGGGGTGAAGCTTTCTTT
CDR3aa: CASSYSGAGRRGEAFF

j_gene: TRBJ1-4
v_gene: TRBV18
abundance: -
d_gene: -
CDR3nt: TGTGCCAGCTCACCGGGTCCTACCCCCGAAAAACTGTTTTTT
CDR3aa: CASSPGPTPEKLFF

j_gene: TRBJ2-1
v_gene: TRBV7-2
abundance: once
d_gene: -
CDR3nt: TGTGCCAGCAGCTTAGGGGGGGTAGCGGCACCCTACAATGAGCAGTTCTTC
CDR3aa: CASSLGGVAAPYNEQFF

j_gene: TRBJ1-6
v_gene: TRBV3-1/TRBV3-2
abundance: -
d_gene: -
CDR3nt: TGTGCCAGCAGCCAAGGGTCGGGCCTCGTAAATTCACCCCTCCACTTT
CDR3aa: CASSQGSGLVNSPLHF

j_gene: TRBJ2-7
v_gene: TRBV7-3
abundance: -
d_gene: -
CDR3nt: TGTGCCAGCACCCCTACGGGGGACAACTACGAGCAGTACTTC
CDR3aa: CASTPTGDNYEQYF

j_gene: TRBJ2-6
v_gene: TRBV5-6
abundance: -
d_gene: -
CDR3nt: TGTGCCAGCAGCTTGATGACTCCTGACTACGTCCTGACTTTC
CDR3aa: CASSLMTPDYVLTF

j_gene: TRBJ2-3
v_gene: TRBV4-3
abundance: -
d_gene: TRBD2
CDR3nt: TGCGCCAGCGGACTAGCCCTCACAGATACGCAATATTTT
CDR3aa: CASGLALTDTQYF

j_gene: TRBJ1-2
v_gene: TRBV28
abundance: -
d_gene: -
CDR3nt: TGTGCCAGCAGCGATAACTATGGCTACACCTTC
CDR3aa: CASSDNYGYTF

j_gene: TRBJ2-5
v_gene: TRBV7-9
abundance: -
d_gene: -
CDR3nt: TGTGCCAGCAGCTTAGGTGTCCAAGAGACCCAGTACTTC
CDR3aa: CASSLGVQETQYF

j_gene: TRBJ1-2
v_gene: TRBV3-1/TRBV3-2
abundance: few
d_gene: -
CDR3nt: TGTGCCAGCAGCCAAGACGAGGGAAGCTACACCTTC
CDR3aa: CASSQDEGSYTF

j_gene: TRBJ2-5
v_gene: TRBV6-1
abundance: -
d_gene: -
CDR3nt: TGTGCCAGCAGTGAGTCATCGGAGACCCAGTACTTC
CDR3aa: CASSESSETQYF

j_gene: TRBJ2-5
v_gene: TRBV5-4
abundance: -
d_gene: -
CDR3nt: TGTGCCAGCAGCGATCCCACCGGGGCGGCCCAGTACTTC
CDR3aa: CASSDPTGAAQYF

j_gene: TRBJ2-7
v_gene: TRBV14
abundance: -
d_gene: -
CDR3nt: TGTGCCAGCAGCCAAGACCCTGGTAGCTCCTACGAGCAGTACTTC
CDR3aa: CASSQDPGSSYEQYF

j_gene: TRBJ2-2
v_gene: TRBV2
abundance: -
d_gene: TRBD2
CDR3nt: TGTGCCACTAACGGCGGGGGGGCCGGGGAGCTGTTTTTT
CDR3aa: CATNGGGAGELFF

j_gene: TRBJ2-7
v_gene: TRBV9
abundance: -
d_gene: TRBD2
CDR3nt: TGTGCCAGCAGCGTCTCTGACGCCGGGGGGTACGAGCAGTACTTC
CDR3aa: CASSVSDAGGYEQYF

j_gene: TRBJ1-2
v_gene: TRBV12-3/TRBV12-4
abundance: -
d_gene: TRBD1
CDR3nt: TGTGCCAGCAGTACAGGGGGAGACTATGGCTACACCTTC
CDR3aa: CASSTGGDYGYTF

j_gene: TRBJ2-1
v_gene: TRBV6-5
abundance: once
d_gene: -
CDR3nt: TGTGCCAGCAGACCGACCTTTTACAATGAGCAGTTCTTC
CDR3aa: CASRPTFYNEQFF

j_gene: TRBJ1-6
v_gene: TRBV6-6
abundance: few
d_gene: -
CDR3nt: TGTGCCAGCAGTTACTCGGGCAAGGATTCACCCCTCCACTTT
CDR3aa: CASSYSGKDSPLHF

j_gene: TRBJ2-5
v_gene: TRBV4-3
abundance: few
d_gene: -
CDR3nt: TGCGCCAGCAGCCAAGAATTGGTAGGGGAGACCCAGTACTTC
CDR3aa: CASSQELVGETQYF

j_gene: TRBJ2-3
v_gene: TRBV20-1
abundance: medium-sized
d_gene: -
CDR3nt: TGCAGTGCTAGGGCCACAGATACGCAGTATTTT
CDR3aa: CSARATDTQYF

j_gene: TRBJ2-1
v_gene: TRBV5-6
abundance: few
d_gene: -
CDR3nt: TGTGCCAGCAGCTTGAAGGGGCAAGACTACAATGAGCAGTTCTTC
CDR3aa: CASSLKGQDYNEQFF

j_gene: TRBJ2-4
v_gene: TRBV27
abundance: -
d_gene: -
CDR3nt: TGTGCCAGCAGTTTAATGGCCAAAAACATTCAGTACTTC
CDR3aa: CASSLMAKNIQYF

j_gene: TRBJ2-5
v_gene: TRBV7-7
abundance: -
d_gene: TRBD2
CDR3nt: TGTGCTAGCAGCAGAGCGGGGGGGCCGGGTTTCGAGACCCAGTACTTC
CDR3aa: CASSRAGGPGFETQYF

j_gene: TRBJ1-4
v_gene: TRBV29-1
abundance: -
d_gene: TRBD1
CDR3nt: TGCAGCGTTGTAGGGGGCGAGAGAAAACTGTTTTTT
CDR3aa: CSVVGGERKLFF

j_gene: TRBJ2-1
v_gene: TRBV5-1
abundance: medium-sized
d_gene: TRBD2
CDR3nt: TGCGCCAGCAGCTTAAGCCCACTAGCGGGACACTACAATGAGCAGTTCTTC
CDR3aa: CASSLSPLAGHYNEQFF

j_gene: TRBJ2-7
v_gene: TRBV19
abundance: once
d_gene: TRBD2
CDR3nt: TGTGCCAGTAGTTATAGCGGGTCACTAAACTACGAGCAGTACTTC
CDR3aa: CASSYSGSLNYEQYF

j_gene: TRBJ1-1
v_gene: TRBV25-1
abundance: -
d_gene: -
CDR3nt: TGTGCCAGCTCTCTGTGGGGGGGGACTGAAGCTTTCTTT
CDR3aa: CASSLWGGTEAFF

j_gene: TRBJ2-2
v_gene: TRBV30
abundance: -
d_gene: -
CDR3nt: TGTGCCTGGAGTGTACCTGGGTCCGGGGTCGGGGAGCTGTTTTTT
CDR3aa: CAWSVPGSGVGELFF

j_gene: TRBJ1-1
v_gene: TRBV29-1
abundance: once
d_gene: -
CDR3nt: TGCAGCGGCCGGCTTGGGAACACTGAAGCTTTCTTT
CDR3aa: CSGRLGNTEAFF

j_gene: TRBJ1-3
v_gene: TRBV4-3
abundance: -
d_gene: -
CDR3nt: TGCGCGAGCGGGGAGACGTCTGGAAACACCATATATTTT
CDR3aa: CASGETSGNTIYF

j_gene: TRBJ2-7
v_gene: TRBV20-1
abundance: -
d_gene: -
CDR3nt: TGCAGTGCTAGTTTCTTGGCCAGGGACTCGGAGCAGTACTTC
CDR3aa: CSASFLARDSEQYF

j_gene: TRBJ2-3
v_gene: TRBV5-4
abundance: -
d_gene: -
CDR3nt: TGTGCCAGCAGGCGAGACATGCAGGGCACAGATACGCAGTATTTT
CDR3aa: CASRRDMQGTDTQYF

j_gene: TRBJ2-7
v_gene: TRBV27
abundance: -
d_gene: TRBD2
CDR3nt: TGTGCCAGCAGTTTATCTGGCGGGGGTACCTACGAGCAGTACTTC
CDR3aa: CASSLSGGGTYEQYF

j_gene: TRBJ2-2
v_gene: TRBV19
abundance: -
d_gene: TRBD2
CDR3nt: TGTACCAGTAAACCCAATGAGGGGACTACGAACACCGGGGAGCTGTTTTTT
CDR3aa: CTSKPNEGTTNTGELFF

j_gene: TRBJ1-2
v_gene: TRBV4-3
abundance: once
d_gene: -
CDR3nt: TGCGCCAGCAGCCTCGAAGTGCTAGGTTCTGGGGGGTATGGCTACACCTTC
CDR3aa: CASSLEVLGSGGYGYTF